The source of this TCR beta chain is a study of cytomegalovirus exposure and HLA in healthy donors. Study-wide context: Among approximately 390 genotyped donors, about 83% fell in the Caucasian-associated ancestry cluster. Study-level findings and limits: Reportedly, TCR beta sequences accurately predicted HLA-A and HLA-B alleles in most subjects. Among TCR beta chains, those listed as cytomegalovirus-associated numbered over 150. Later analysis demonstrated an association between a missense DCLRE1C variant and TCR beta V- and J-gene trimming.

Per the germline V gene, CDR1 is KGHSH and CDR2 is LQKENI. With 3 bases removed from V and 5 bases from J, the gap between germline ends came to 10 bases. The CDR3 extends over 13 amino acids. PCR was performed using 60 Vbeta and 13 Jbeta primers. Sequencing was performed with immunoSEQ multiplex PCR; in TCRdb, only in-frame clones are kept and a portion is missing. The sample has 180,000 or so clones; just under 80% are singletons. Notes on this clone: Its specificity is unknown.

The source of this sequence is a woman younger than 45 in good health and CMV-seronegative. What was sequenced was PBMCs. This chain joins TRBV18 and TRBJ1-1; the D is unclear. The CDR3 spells CASSPYLGTEAFF. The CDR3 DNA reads TGTGCCAGCTCACCCTACCTCGGGACTGAAGCTTTCTTT. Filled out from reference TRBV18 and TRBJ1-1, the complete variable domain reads NAGVMQNPRHLVRRRGQEARLRCSPMKGHSHVYWYRQLPEEGLKFMVYLQKENIIDESGMPKERFSAEFPKEGPSILRIQQVVRGDSAAYFCASSPYLGTEAFFGQGTRLTVV.